These 10 T cell receptor beta chains were sequenced from one sample in a study of cytomegalovirus exposure and HLA in healthy donors. Researchers ran the PCR with 60 Vbeta and 13 Jbeta primers. Assay: immunoSEQ multiplex PCR; the TCRdb copy retains only in-frame clones and omits some. The profile shows approximately 70,000 clones, roughly two thirds of them singletons. The sequenced material came from PBMCs. The source of these receptors is a male donor in good health and CMV-seropositive.

This clone was counted between two and nine times. The rearrangement uses TRBV7-9 and TRBJ2-1, with TRBD2 as a possible D gene (5 bases). V gave up 10 bases and J gave up 0 bases, with 10 bases separating them. Germline V gives CDR1 SEHNR, CDR2 FQNEAQ (reference sequence). The CDR3 is made up of 13 amino acids. CDR3: CANRGSSYNEQFF. The CDR3 nucleotides are TGTGCCAACAGAGGGAGCTCCTACAATGAGCAGTTCTTC.

The V and J genes are TRBV5-5 and TRBJ1-1; D gene unclear. V was cut by 1 base and J by 0 bases, with 7 bases left in between. The CDR3 consists of 14 residues. CDR1 SGHKS and CDR2 YYEKEE come from the germline V gene (reference sequence). The CDR3 sequence: CASSLYQVNTEAFF. Written as DNA, the CDR3 is TGTGCCAGCAGCTTGTACCAGGTGAACACTGAAGCTTTCTTT.

The chain combines TRBV5-6 with TRBJ2-7, with TRBD2 matching 7 bases. Germline-derived CDR1 and CDR2 are SGHDT and YYEEEE. The CDR3 spans 14 residues. V gave up 8 bases and J gave up 4 bases; unmatched junction bases: 12. The DNA for the CDR3 is TGTGCCAGTCTTCAGGGCGGGGGACTATACGAGCAGTACTTC. It yields the protein CASLQGGGLYEQYF.

The genes are TRBV7-6 and TRBJ2-5, with 7 nucleotides matching TRBD2. Trimming took 1 base from V and 5 from J; bases not matched to a gene: 1. Germline V gene sequence: CDR1 SGHVS, CDR2 FNYEAQ. This CDR3 has 13 residues. DNA for the CDR3: TGTGCCAGCAGCTTAGTCGGGGGGGAGACCCAGTACTTC. Its translation is CASSLVGGETQYF.

This clone appeared once. The chain joins TRBV30 to TRBJ1-1; D is uncertain. The germline V and J ends were trimmed by 2 bases and 11 bases, with 12 bases remaining between them. Germline CDR1 reads GTSNPN; CDR2 reads SVGIG (reference sequence). This CDR3 is built from 11 residues. This CDR3 is CAWSLGGWAFF. DNA for the CDR3: TGTGCCTGGAGTCTTGGAGGGTGGGCTTTCTTT.

The J gene is TRBJ2-2, the V gene TRBV7-9, with 10 bases matching TRBD1. V was pared by 0 bases and J by 4 bases, with 2 bases of the junction left unmatched. The CDR3 spans 16 residues. In germline, CDR1 is SEHNR, CDR2 FQNEAQ (reference sequence). The CDR3 is CASSLAGQGSTGELFF. Here the CDR3 DNA reads TGTGCCAGCAGCTTAGCGGGACAGGGGAGCACCGGGGAGCTGTTTTTT.

The rearrangement links TRBV7-2 to TRBJ1-1, with 7 bases aligning to TRBD1. Germline lookup yields CDR1 SGHTA and CDR2 FQGNSA. The ends lost 4 bases at V and 1 base at J; junction bases unmatched: 6. The CDR3 has 15 amino acids. This chain's CDR3 is CASSSPDRPNTEAFF. As DNA, the CDR3 is TGTGCCAGCAGCTCACCGGACAGGCCGAACACTGAAGCTTTCTTT. Full variable domain (remainder filled in from reference TRBV7-2 and TRBJ1-1): GAGVSQSPSNKVTEKGKDVELRCDPISGHTALYWYRQSLGQGLEFLIYFQGNSAPDKSGLPSDRFSAERTGGSVSTLTIQRTQQEDSAVYLCASSSPDRPNTEAFFGQGTRLTVV.

This clone was seen just once. The J gene is TRBJ2-7, the V gene TRBV7-9; D might be TRBD2 (6 bases). V was pared by 10 bases and J by 7 bases, with 14 bases between. The germline V gene has CDR1 SEHNR and CDR2 FQNEAQ (reference sequence). This CDR3 has 11 residues. This CDR3 reads CATPGGSEQYF. CDR3 DNA sequence: TGTGCCACCCCTGGGGGGAGTGAGCAGTACTTC.

The J gene is TRBJ2-2, the V gene TRBV10-3; D unclear. The length of the CDR3 is 14 residues. Trimming removed 2 bases from V and 5 bases from J, with 9 bases in between. Germline CDR1 and CDR2: ENHRY and SYGVKD. The CDR3: CAISEPQLTGELFF. The CDR3 region has the DNA TGTGCCATCAGTGAGCCCCAACTAACCGGGGAGCTGTTTTTT.

This chain joins TRBV5-1 and TRBJ2-7; unclear D gene. V gave up 0 bases and J gave up 7 bases, with 11 bases separating them. The CDR3 has 13 residues. Germline V lookup: CDR1 SGHRS, CDR2 YFSETQ. The CDR3 sequence: CASSLGVTREQYF. DNA of the CDR3: TGCGCCAGCAGCTTGGGAGTTACCCGGGAGCAGTACTTC.